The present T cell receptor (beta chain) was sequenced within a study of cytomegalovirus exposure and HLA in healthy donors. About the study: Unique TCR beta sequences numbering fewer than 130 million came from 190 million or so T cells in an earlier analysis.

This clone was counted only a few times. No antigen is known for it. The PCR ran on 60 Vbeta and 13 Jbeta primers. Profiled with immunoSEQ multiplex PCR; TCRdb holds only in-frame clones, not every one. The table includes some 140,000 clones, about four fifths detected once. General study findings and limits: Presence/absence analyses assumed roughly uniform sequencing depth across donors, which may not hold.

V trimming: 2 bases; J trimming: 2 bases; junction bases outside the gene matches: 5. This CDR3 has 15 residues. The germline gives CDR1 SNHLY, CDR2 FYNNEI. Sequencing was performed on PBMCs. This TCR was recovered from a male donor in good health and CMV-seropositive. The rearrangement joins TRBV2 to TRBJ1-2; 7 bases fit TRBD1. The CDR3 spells CASSEQGVGNYGYTF. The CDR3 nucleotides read TGTGCCAGCAGTGAACAGGGGGTAGGGAACTATGGCTACACCTTC.